This T cell receptor (beta chain) is drawn from a study of early T cells in non-severe SARS-CoV-2 infection. This clonotype showed up just a few times. Each CDR3 protein gets one entry after TCRdb re-called the 5' RACE reads with MiXCR. The table lists some 67,000 distinct CDR3 sequences, roughly 13% of them singletons, with around an eighth in the top ten. The CDR3 totals 15 residues. Germline V gives CDR1 SGHAT, CDR2 FQNNGV. Trimming stripped 4 bases from V and 0 bases from J, with 12 bases between. The sample consisted of whole blood. The chain is built from TRBV11-2 and TRBJ1-1; TRBD1 is a possible D gene (6 bases). The TCR comes from an adult who was a healthcare worker with PCR-confirmed SARS-CoV-2 infection or an uninfected control (not recorded which). The CDR3 loop reads CASSSSTGLNTEAFF. In DNA, the CDR3 is TGTGCCAGCAGCTCCTCGACAGGCCTGAACACTGAAGCTTTCTTT.